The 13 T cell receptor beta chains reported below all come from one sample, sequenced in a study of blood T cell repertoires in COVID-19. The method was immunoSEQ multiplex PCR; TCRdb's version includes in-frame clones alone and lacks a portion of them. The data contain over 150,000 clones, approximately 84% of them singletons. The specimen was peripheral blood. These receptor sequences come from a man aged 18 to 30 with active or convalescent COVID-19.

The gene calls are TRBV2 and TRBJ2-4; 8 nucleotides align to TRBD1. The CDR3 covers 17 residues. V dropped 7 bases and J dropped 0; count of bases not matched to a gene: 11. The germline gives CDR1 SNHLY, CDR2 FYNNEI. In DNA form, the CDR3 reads TGTGCCAGCAATAGAGACAGGGGCGAACTAGCCAAAAACATTCAGTACTTC. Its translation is CASNRDRGELAKNIQYF.

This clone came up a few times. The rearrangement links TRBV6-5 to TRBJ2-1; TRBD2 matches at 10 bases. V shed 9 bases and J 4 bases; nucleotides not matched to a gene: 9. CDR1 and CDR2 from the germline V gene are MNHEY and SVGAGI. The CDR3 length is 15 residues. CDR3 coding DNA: TGTGCCAGTGGCTTAGCGGGAGGTGAATACAATGAGCAGTTCTTC. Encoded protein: CASGLAGGEYNEQFF.

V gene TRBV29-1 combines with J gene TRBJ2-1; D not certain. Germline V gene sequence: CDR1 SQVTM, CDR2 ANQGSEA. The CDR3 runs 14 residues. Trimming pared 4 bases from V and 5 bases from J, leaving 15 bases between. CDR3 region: CSVVNQFENNEQFF. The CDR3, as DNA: TGCAGCGTTGTTAATCAATTCGAGAACAATGAGCAGTTCTTC.

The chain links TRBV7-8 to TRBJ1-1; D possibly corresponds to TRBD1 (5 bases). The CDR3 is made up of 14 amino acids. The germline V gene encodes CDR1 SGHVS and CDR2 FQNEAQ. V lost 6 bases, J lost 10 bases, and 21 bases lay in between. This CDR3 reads CASSFRAGGGLAFF. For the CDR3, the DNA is TGTGCCAGCAGTTTTAGGGCAGGCGGGGGTTTAGCTTTCTTT.

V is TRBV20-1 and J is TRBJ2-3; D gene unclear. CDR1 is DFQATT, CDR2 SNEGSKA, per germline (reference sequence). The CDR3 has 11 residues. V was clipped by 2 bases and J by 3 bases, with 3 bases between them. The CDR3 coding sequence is TGCAGTGCTAGACCGACAGATACGCAGTATTTT. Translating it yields CSARPTDTQYF.

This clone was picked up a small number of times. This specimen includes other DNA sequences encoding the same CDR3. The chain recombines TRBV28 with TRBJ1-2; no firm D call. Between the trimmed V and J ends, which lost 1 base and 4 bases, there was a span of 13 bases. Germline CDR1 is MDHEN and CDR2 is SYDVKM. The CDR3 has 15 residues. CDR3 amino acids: CASSLSLSVSYGYTF. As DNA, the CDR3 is TGTGCCAGCAGTTTATCCCTTAGCGTCAGCTATGGCTACACCTTC.

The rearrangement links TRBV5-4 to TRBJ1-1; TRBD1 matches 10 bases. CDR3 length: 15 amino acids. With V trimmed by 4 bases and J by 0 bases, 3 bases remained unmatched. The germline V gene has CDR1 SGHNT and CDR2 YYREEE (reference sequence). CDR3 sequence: CASSPGQGMNTEAFF. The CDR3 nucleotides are TGTGCCAGCAGCCCGGGACAGGGGATGAACACTGAAGCTTTCTTT.

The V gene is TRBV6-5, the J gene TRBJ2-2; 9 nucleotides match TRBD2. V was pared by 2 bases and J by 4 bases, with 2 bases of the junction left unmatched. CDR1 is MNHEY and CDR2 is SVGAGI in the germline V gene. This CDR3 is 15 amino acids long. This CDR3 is CASSYGAGGTGELFF. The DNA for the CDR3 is TGTGCCAGCAGTTACGGAGCGGGAGGCACCGGGGAGCTGTTTTTT.

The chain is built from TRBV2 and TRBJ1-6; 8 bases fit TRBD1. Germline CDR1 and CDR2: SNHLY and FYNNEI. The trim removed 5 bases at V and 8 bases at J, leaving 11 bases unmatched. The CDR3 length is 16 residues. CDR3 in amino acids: CASSSDRDRIYSPLHF. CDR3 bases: TGTGCCAGCAGTTCGGACAGGGACAGAATTTATTCACCCCTCCACTTT.

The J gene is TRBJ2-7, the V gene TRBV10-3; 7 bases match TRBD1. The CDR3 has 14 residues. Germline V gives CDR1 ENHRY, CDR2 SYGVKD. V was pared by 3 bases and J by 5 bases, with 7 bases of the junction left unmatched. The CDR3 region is CAISEGGAIHEQYF. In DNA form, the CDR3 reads TGTGCCATCAGTGAAGGGGGCGCGATCCACGAGCAGTACTTC.

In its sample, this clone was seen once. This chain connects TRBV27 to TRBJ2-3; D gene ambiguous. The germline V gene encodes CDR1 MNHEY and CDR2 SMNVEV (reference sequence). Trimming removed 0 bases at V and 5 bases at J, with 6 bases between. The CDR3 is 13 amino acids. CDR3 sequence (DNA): TGTGCCAGCAGTTTATCGAGTAAAGATACGCAGTATTTT. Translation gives CASSLSSKDTQYF.

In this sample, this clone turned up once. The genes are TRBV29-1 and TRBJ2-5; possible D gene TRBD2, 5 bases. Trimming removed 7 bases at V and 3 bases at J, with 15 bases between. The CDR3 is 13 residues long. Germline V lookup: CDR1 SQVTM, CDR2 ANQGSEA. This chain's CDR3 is CSGVWTGKETQYF. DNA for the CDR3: TGCAGCGGGGTTTGGACGGGGAAAGAGACCCAGTACTTC.

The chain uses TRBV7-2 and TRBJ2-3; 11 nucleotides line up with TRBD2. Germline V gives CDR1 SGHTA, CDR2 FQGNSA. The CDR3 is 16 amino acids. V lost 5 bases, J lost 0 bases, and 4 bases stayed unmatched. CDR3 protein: CASSPRTSGSTDTQYF. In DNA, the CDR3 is TGTGCCAGCAGCCCCCGGACTAGCGGGAGCACAGATACGCAGTATTTT.